The 2 T cell receptor beta chains presented below share a single source sample, sequenced in a study of blood T cell repertoires in COVID-19. Clones were read by immunoSEQ multiplex PCR, and TCRdb kept only the in-frame ones, dropping some. The data hold about 84,000 clones, with about 80% observed a single time. Sequences were obtained from peripheral blood. Source of these receptors: a man aged 50 to 60 with active or convalescent COVID-19.

This clone is a singleton in its sample. The rearrangement joins TRBV11-1 to TRBJ2-1; D is perhaps TRBD1 (6 bases). V was cut by 5 bases and J by 8 bases, with 16 bases left in between. Germline loops: CDR1 SGHAT, CDR2 FQDESV (reference sequence). CDR3 length: 14 residues. The CDR3 spells CASSLETGSHEQFF. CDR3 coding DNA: TGTGCCAGCAGCCTCGAAACAGGGAGCCATGAGCAGTTCTTC.

V and J are TRBV11-2 and TRBJ2-2; 8 bases map to TRBD2. Germline loops: CDR1 SGHAT, CDR2 FQNNGV. This CDR3 has 15 residues. Losses at the gene ends were 1 base for V and 4 bases for J; bases not matched to a gene: 2. CDR3 DNA: TGTGCCAGCAGCTTAGGACTAGCGTCCACCGGGGAGCTGTTTTTT. This gives the protein CASSLGLASTGELFF.